These 16 T cell receptor beta chains came from one sample sequenced in a study of CXCR3-negative and CXCR3-positive naive CD8 T cells. TRB cDNA libraries were made by UMI-labeled 5' RACE. TCRdb re-called the 5' RACE reads, yielding one record per CDR3 amino acid sequence without DNA. This sample's clone table lists 35,000 to 45,000 distinct CDR3 sequences. Material for sequencing was naive CXCR3- CD8+ T cells from blood. Subset of the sample: CD45RO-CCR7+CD27+CD95- naive CD8+ T cells lacking CXCR3 (TNR3-). These receptors originate from a human donor in good health. Some clones in this sample may be carry-over from other donors' samples.

The chain couples TRBV29-1 to TRBJ1-2. This CDR3 has 11 amino acids. Germline V gene data show CDR1 as SQVTM and CDR2 as ANQGSEA. This CDR3 reads CSVPRREGYTF.

The CDR3 sequence: CASSYSPGVKTRGNQPQHF. The chain carries TRBV6-9 and TRBJ1-5; the D gene TCRdb calls, TRBD1, cannot be checked with no DNA. The CDR3 is 19 amino acids. The V gene's germline CDR1 is MNHGY and CDR2 SVAAGI.

The chain combines TRBV20-1 with TRBJ2-3; the D call of TRBD1 rests on TCRdb alone, since no DNA is present to check it. This CDR3 has 13 amino acids. CDR1 is DFQATT and CDR2 is SNEGSKA in the germline V gene (reference sequence). CDR3 sequence: CSAPEGSTDTQYF.

The rearrangement joins TRBV20-1 to TRBJ2-7; the D call from TCRdb, TRBD2, cannot be confirmed without DNA. This CDR3 has 15 amino acids. Looked up from germline, CDR1 is DFQATT and CDR2 is SNEGSKA (reference sequence). CDR3 residues: CSARDGGSVAYEQYF.

The V and J genes are TRBV28 and TRBJ2-3; no DNA is available, so the TRBD1 call from TCRdb remains unchecked. The length of the CDR3 is 14 residues. Germline CDR1 is MDHEN and CDR2 is SYDVKM. The CDR3: CASNTGTSTDTQYF.

This chain connects TRBV5-1 to TRBJ2-3; the D gene TCRdb calls, TRBD2, cannot be checked with no DNA. This CDR3 comprises 16 residues. Germline V gene data show CDR1 as SGHRS and CDR2 as YFSETQ. CDR3 residues: CASSLGAGAPTDTQYF. Combining the CDR3 with reference TRBV5-1 and TRBJ2-3 gives the whole variable domain KAGVTQTPRYLIKTRGQQVTLSCSPISGHRSVSWYQQTPGQGLQFLFEYFSETQRNKGNFPGRFSGRQFSNSRSEMNVSTLELGDSALYLCASSLGAGAPTDTQYFGPGTRLTVL.

This rearrangement joins TRBV29-1 to TRBJ1-4. The germline V gene encodes CDR1 SQVTM and CDR2 ANQGSEA. This CDR3 comprises 12 residues. CDR3 in amino acids: CSVLIVGEKLFF.

This sequence joins TRBV5-1 and TRBJ2-3; the D call from TCRdb, TRBD1, cannot be confirmed without DNA. The length of the CDR3 is 14 residues. Germline loops: CDR1 SGHRS, CDR2 YFSETQ. CDR3 protein: CASHPGSSTDTQYF.

The chain uses TRBV7-3 and TRBJ2-7; there is no DNA to check the TCRdb D call of TRBD1. The germline CDR1 and CDR2 sequences are SGHTA and FQGTGA. This CDR3 region has 16 residues. The CDR3 loop is CASSLNGGAGLYEQYF.

The chain combines TRBV5-1 with TRBJ2-7; TCRdb indicates TRBD1, and absent DNA this call remains unverified. The CDR3 is made up of 17 amino acids. CDR1 and CDR2 from the germline V gene are SGHRS and YFSETQ. CDR3 amino acids: CASSPPSTGQGSYEQYF.

This rearrangement joins TRBV6-5 to TRBJ1-2; TCRdb proposes TRBD1, but this gene call is untestable without DNA. Germline lookup yields CDR1 MNHEY and CDR2 SVGAGI. CDR3 size: 16 residues. CDR3 protein: CASTKGWGDNNYGYTF.

The chain recombines TRBV5-1 with TRBJ2-7; TCRdb calls TRBD1, which cannot be checked without DNA. Germline V gene sequence: CDR1 SGHRS, CDR2 YFSETQ. This CDR3 contains 14 residues. Here the CDR3 reads CASSLQGYSYEQYF.

This sequence joins TRBV5-4 and TRBJ1-2; with no DNA, the TCRdb D assignment of TRBD1 cannot be verified. The CDR3 length is 16 residues. Germline-derived CDR1 and CDR2 are SGHNT and YYREEE (reference sequence). CDR3 loop: CASLNAGQGSNYGYTF.

The chain's CDR3 is CAISESKQGRNNEQFF. The chain links TRBV10-3 to TRBJ2-1; checking the TCRdb D call of TRBD1 is not possible without DNA. This CDR3 spans 16 amino acids. Germline V gives CDR1 ENHRY, CDR2 SYGVKD.

The chain carries TRBV28 and TRBJ2-1; TCRdb selects TRBD1, and the lack of DNA leaves this call unchecked. This CDR3 has 15 amino acids. The germline CDR1 and CDR2 sequences are MDHEN and SYDVKM. CDR3 in amino acids: CASKDGTGGWDEQFF.

The genes are TRBV29-1 and TRBJ2-5. Germline assignment: CDR1 SQVTM and CDR2 ANQGSEA. This CDR3 contains 15 residues. The CDR3 is CSVEDQEDYQETQYF.